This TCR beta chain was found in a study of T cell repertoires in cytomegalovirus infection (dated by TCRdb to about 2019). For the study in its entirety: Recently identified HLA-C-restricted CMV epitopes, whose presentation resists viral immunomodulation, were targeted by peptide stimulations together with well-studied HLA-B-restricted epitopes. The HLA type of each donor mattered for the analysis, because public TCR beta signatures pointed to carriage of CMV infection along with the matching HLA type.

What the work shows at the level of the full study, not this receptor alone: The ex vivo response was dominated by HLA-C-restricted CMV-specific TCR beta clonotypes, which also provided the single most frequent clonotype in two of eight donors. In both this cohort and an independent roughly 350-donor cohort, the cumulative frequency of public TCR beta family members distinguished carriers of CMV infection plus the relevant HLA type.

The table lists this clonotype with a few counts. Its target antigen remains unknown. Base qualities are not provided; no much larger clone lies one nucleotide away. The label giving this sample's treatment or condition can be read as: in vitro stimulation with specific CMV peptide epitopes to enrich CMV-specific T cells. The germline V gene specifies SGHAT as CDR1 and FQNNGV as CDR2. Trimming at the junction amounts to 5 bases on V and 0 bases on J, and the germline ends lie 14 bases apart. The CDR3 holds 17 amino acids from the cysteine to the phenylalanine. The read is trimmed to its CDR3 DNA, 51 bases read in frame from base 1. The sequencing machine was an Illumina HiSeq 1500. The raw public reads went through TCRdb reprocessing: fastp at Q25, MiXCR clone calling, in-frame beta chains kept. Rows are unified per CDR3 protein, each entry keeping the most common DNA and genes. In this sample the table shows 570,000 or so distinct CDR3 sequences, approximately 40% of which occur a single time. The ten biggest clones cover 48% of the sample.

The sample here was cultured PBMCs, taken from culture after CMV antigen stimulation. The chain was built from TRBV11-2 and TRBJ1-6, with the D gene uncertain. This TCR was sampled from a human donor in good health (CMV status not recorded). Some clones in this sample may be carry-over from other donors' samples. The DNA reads TGTGCCAGCAGCGCCCGATCGATCGGCTCCTATAATTCACCCCTCCACTTT. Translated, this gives CASSARSIGSYNSPLHF.